This TCR beta chain was captured by sequencing in a study of T-cell memory formation after mild COVID-19. Study-wide points: Shrinking CD4+ clones were chiefly CM and EM; CD8+ ones were chiefly EMRA.

V dropped 5 bases and J dropped 1 base, with 11 bases sitting between them. The CDR3 has 14 residues. Germline loops: CDR1 SGHTA, CDR2 FQGTGA. This clonotype has a count of ten or more. Its target is not known. TCRdb used MiXCR to reprocess the 5' RACE reads, holding one entry per CDR3 protein. The sample lists some 450,000 distinct CDR3 sequences, 15% to 20% occurring once. Source material: PBMCs or a T cell subset sorted from them (not recorded which). The source is a man between 18 and 35 years old who had mild COVID-19 (a few samples of this study predate the infection). Cell type and time point are not known. J is TRBJ2-5 and V is TRBV7-3, with D hard to call. For the CDR3, the DNA is TGTGCCAGCAGCACGGACGGATCCCAAGAGACCCAGTACTTC. Encoded protein: CASSTDGSQETQYF.